Sequencing of this TCR beta chain was carried out in a study of T cells in Graves' hyperthyroidism and ophthalmopathy. Amplified regions were TCR beta CDR3 sequences from RNA transcripts. A set of HTBI primers served as the primers for a first-round RT-PCR of the TCR CDR3. From the multiplex PCR reads, TCRdb called clonotypes with MiXCR, one entry per CDR3 protein. Here the sample spans about 410,000 distinct CDR3 sequences, roughly 14% being singletons. CDR1 and CDR2 from the germline V gene are SEHNR and FQNEAQ (reference sequence). The CDR3 is 13 amino acids. Between the trimmed V and J ends, which lost 5 bases and 7 bases, there was a span of 9 bases. Ophthalmopathy patients all had a Clinical Activity Score of at least 3, a NOSPECS grade of at least 4 and disease under 3 months old.

The TCR originated in a man between 18 and 29 years old with Graves' ophthalmopathy. Specimen: blood. The rearrangement uses TRBV7-9 and TRBJ1-6, with TRBD1 as a possible D gene (6 bases). The CDR3 is CASSGQINSPLHF. The CDR3 DNA is TGTGCCAGCAGCGGACAGATAAATTCACCCCTCCACTTT.